This is a list of T cell receptor beta chains from one sample in a study of T-cell reconstitution after alpha-beta-depleted transplantation in children. Via MiXCR, TCRdb re-called the PCR reads, giving one row per CDR3 protein. The table shows about 6,700 distinct CDR3 sequences, with roughly 17% occurring only once. The sample was PBMCs, taken before TCRalphabeta/CD19-depleted stem cell transplant. The receptors derive from a boy aged 2-15 years with acute lymphoblastic leukemia, due to receive a stem cell transplant. CDR3s leave out the opening cysteine and the closing phenylalanine or tryptophan.

J gene	V gene	CDR3 protein
TRBJ2-3	TRBV7-2	ASSLSLAGGQDTQY
TRBJ2-3	TRBV6-4	ASSERGGTDTQY
TRBJ2-7	TRBV12-5	ASGLELSSYEQY
TRBJ1-1	TRBV4-1	ASSQVTGNTEAF
TRBJ2-5	TRBV6-2/TRBV6-3	ASSYTAGGFQETQY
TRBJ2-7	TRBV5-1	ASSLQGGGSYEQY
TRBJ1-6	TRBV6-1	ASSLRGGANNSPLH
TRBJ1-2	TRBV7-2	ASSLSTDYGYT
TRBJ2-1	TRBV23-1	ALYNEQF
TRBJ2-5	TRBV11-2	ASSFTETQY
TRBJ2-5	TRBV10-2	ATTNRVYQETQY
TRBJ2-7	TRBV18	ASSPISGGEYEQY
TRBJ2-7	TRBV12-3/TRBV12-4	ASTASGGAWYEQY
TRBJ1-1	TRBV9	ASSTTGGVGTEAF
TRBJ2-4	TRBV15	ATSRDPSGALMNIQY
TRBJ1-2	TRBV7-9	ASSASQGAGYT
TRBJ2-1	TRBV5-4	ASSPGGVEQF
TRBJ2-6	TRBV11-2	ATKDRGRVGGANVLT
TRBJ2-5	TRBV20-1	SARDLRTVQETQY
TRBJ1-4	TRBV2	ASSEQGRQNEKLF
TRBJ1-5	TRBV6-6	ASSYSFQPQH
TRBJ2-6	TRBV27	ASSKPGQGSGANVLT
TRBJ2-2	TRBV10-3	ANSKNGSMNTGELF
TRBJ2-1	TRBV20-1	SAGPRFSYNEQF
TRBJ1-5	TRBV6-6	ASSPGAGQPQH
TRBJ2-5	TRBV27	ASSLLGAGAGTQY
TRBJ1-1	TRBV29-1	SVAPARVSMNTEAF
TRBJ1-1	TRBV18	ASSPSTGTGGWDTEAF
TRBJ1-2	TRBV7-9	AITSGQGNGYT
TRBJ2-2	TRBV5-5	ASSFGGLNTGELF
TRBJ2-1	TRBV2	ASTPAYNEQF